This TCR beta chain appears in the sequencing data of a study of shared clonotypes between healthy human individuals. The CDR3 totals 15 residues. V was clipped by 4 bases and J by 6 bases; unmatched bases: 12. Germline V lookup: CDR1 SQVTM, CDR2 ANQGSEA. Subsets obtained from CD4+ cells comprised CD45RA+ naive and CD45RA-negative memory cells. On this clone: Its antigen remains unidentified.

Running of the assay took place at deep level. The authors' processing: Junction-only sequences produced by ImmunoSEQ had no quality scores, so filtering differed. Using immunoSEQ multiplex PCR, the repertoire was profiled, and TCRdb retains in-frame clones only, with some absent. V and J calls and clone size are given by that table; D and trimming were obtained from the DNA. The sample holds over 1.5 million clones, around 98% seen once. Study-level findings and limits: Roughly 5% of naive CD4 clonotypes were common to several donors.

Specimen: naive CD4+ T cells sorted from blood. Sample subset: CD45RA+ positively selected. The rearrangement joins TRBV29-1 to TRBJ1-2; 9 nucleotides align to TRBD1. This TCR derives from a man aged 25-45 years in good health. CDR3 coding DNA: TGCAGCGTTGGGGGCCCCGGGACAGGGTTGGATGGCTACACCTTC. This gives the protein CSVGGPGTGLDGYTF.